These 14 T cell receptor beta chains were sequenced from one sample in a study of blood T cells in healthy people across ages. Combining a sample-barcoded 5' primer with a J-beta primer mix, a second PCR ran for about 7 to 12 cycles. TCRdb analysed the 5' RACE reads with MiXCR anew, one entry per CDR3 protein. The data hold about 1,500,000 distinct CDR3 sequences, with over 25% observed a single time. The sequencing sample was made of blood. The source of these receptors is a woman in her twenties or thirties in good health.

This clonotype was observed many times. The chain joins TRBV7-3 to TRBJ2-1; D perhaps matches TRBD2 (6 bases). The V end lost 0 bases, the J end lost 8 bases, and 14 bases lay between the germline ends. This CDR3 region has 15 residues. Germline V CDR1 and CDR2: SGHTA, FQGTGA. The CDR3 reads CASSLTGLARDEQFF. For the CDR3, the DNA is TGTGCCAGCAGCTTAACCGGGCTAGCGAGGGATGAGCAGTTCTTC.

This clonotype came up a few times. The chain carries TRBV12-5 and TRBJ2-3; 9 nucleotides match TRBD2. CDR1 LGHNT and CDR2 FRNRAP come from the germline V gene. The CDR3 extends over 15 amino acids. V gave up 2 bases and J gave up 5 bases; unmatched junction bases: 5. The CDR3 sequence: CASGLLGLAVDTQYF. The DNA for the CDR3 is TGTGCTAGTGGTTTGCTGGGACTAGCAGTAGATACGCAGTATTTT. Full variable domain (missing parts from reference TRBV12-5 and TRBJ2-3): DARVTQTPRHKVTEMGQEVTMRCQPILGHNTVFWYRQTMMQGLELLAYFRNRAPLDDSGMPKDRFSAEMPDATLATLKIQPSEPRDSAVYFCASGLLGLAVDTQYFGPGTRLTVL.

The CDR3 spells CASSQEGYTQETQYF. The DNA for the CDR3 is TGTGCCAGCAGCCAAGAAGGGTATACCCAAGAGACCCAGTACTTC. The chain is built from TRBV4-2 and TRBJ2-5; D remains ambiguous. CDR1 and CDR2 from the germline V gene are LGHNA and YNFKEQ. V lost 0 bases and J lost 1, with 9 bases in between. The CDR3 is made up of 15 amino acids.

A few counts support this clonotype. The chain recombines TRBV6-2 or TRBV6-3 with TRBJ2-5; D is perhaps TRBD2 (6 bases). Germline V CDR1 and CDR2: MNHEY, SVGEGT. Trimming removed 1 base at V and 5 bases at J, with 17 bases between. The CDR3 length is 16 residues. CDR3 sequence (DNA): TGTGCCAGCAGTTACTATCGTGGCGGGATGAGGGAGACCCAGTACTTC. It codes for CASSYYRGGMRETQYF.

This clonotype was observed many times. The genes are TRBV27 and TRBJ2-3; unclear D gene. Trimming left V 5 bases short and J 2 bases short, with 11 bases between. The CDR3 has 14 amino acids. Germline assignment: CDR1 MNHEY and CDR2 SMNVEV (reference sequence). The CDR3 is CASSDITFTDTQYF. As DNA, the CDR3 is TGTGCCAGCAGTGACATCACCTTCACAGATACGCAGTATTTT.

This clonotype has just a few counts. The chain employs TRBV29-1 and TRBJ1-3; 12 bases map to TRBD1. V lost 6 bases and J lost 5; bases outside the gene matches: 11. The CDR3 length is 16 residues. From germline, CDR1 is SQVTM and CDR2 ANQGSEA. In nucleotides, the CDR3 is TGCAGCGTCTTGACGGTGGGACAGGGGGCCAGAAACACCATATATTTT. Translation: CSVLTVGQGARNTIYF.

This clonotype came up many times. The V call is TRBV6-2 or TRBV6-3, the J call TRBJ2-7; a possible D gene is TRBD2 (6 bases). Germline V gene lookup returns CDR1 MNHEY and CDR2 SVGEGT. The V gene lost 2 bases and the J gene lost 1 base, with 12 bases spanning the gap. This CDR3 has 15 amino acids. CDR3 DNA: TGTGCCAGCAGTTACAGTATCGGGAGTTCCTACGAGCAGTACTTC. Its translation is CASSYSIGSSYEQYF.

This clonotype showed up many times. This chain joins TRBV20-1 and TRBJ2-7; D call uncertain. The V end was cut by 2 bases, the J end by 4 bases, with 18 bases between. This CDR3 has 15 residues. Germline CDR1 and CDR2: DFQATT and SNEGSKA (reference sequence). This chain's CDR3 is CSARQPGFRPYEQYF. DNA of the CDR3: TGCAGTGCTAGACAACCGGGCTTCCGTCCGTACGAGCAGTACTTC.

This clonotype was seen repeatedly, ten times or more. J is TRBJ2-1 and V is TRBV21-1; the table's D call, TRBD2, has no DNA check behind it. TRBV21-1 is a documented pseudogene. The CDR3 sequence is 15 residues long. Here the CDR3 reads CASSPPSGSPNEQFF. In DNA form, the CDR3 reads TGTGCCAGCAGCCCCCCTAGCGGGAGTCCCAATGAGCAGTTCTTC.

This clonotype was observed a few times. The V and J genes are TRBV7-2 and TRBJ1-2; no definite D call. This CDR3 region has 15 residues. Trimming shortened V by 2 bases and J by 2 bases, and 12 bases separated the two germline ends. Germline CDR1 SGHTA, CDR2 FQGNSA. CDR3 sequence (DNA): TGTGCCAGCAGCTTAACAGAGCCTTTGAACTATGGCTACACCTTC. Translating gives CASSLTEPLNYGYTF.

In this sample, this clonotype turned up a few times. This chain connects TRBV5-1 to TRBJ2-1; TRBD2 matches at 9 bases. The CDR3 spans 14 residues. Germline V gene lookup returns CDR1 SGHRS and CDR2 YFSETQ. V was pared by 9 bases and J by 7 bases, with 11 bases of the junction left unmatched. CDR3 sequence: CATRWTSAFNEQFF. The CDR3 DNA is TGCGCCACAAGATGGACTAGCGCCTTTAATGAGCAGTTCTTC.

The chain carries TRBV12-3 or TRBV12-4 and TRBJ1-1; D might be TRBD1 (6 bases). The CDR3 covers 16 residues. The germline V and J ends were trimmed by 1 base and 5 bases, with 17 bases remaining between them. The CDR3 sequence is CASSLVPTLTGTEAFF. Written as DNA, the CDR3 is TGTGCCAGCAGTTTAGTGCCCACCTTGACAGGTACTGAAGCTTTCTTT.

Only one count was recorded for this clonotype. CDR3 bases: TGTGCCAGTAGTATAGATCGCAGGGGTGGCACTGAAGCTTTCTTT. The encoded protein is CASSIDRRGGTEAFF. This rearrangement joins TRBV19 to TRBJ1-1; D is perhaps TRBD1 (6 bases). CDR3 length: 15 residues. Germline assignment: CDR1 LNHDA and CDR2 SQIVND (reference sequence). Between the trimmed V and J ends, which lost 0 bases and 4 bases, there was a span of 12 bases.

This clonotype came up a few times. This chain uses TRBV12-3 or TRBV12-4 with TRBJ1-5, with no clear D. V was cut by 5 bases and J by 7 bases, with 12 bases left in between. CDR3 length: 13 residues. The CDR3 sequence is CASSVSGWQPQHF. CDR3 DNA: TGTGCCAGCAGTGTCTCGGGTTGGCAGCCCCAGCATTTT.